Below, 30 T cell receptor beta chains from the same sample are listed, as sequenced in a study of T-cell reconstitution after alpha-beta-depleted transplantation in children (dated by TCRdb to the mid-2010s). The library came from PCR. Sequenced using an Illumina HiSeq 2500. To normalize quantification of the TCRbeta repertoire, the TCR libraries were built with molecular barcoding that relied on unique molecular identifiers. In-frame beta chains were kept once TCRdb had trimmed the public reads at Q25 with fastp and called clones with MiXCR. Rows with one shared CDR3 protein collapse into an entry with the most common genes and DNA. The sample has some 80,000 distinct CDR3 sequences on record, around 18% of them singletons. The top ten clonotypes cover about half of the sample. Taken with the paper, the label for treatment or condition translates to: allogeneic hematopoietic cell transplantation with graft depleted of TCRalphabeta T cells and CD19 B cells.

Sequencing was performed on PBMCs, mostly from graft donor cells, taken 360 days after TCRalphabeta/CD19-depleted stem cell transplant. All receptors derive from a male patient aged 2 to 10 who had a stem cell transplant for acute lymphoblastic leukemia, so the T cells may come from the graft donor.

This clonotype showed up many times. The chain carries TRBV7-9 and TRBJ2-1; 7 bases line up with TRBD2. Trimming removed 8 bases from V and 2 bases from J; junction bases left unmatched: 9. Germline CDR1 reads SEHNR; CDR2 reads FQNEAQ (reference sequence). The CDR3 totals 15 residues. In DNA, the CDR3 is TGTGCCAGCGGAGAAGCGGGACGACCCTACAATGAGCAGTTCTTC. The encoded protein is CASGEAGRPYNEQFF. The variable domain in full, completed from reference TRBV7-9 and TRBJ2-1, reads DTGVSQNPRHKITKRGQNVTFRCDPISEHNRLYWYRQTLGQGPEFLTYFQNEAQLEKSRLLSDRFSAERPKGSFSTLEIQRTEQGDSAMYLCASGEAGRPYNEQFFGPGTRLTVL.

The chain combines TRBV7-9 with TRBJ2-1, with D tentatively TRBD1 or TRBD2 (5 bases each). Germline V gene lookup returns CDR1 SEHNR and CDR2 FQNEAQ (reference sequence). The CDR3 loop spans 14 amino acids. The V and J ends lost 5 bases and 7 bases respectively, with 15 bases between them. The CDR3 region is CASSKHGADNEQFF. In DNA form, the CDR3 reads TGTGCCAGCAGCAAACACGGGGCCGATAATGAGCAGTTCTTC.

This clonotype appeared a few times. The genes are TRBV10-1 and TRBJ2-3; possibly TRBD2 for D (6 bases). Germline V gene lookup returns CDR1 WNHNN and CDR2 SYGVQD (reference sequence). This CDR3 contains 15 residues. The V end was cut by 3 bases, the J end by 8 bases, with 18 bases between. The CDR3 loop reads CASSDFKRDSSTQYF. CDR3 in DNA: TGCGCCAGCAGTGACTTTAAACGGGACTCCAGTACGCAGTATTTT.

This clonotype was counted between two and nine times. The chain joins TRBV4-2 to TRBJ2-7, with 9 bases aligning to TRBD1. This CDR3 spans 15 amino acids. Germline V gene sequence: CDR1 LGHNA, CDR2 YNFKEQ. V was clipped by 0 bases and J by 2 bases; unmatched bases: 2. The CDR3, as DNA: TGTGCCAGCAGCCAAGAAAGGGACAGGGCCTACGAGCAGTACTTC. This sequence encodes CASSQERDRAYEQYF.

The rearrangement joins TRBV5-1 to TRBJ2-6; D might be TRBD1 (5 bases). The CDR3 consists of 15 residues. Germline V gene lookup returns CDR1 SGHRS and CDR2 YFSETQ. Trimming left V 4 bases short and J 4 bases short, with 12 bases between. CDR3 in DNA: TGCGCCAGCAGCCCCCAAGGGGCCGGGGCCAACGTCCTGACTTTC. Translating it yields CASSPQGAGANVLTF.

The chain uses TRBV20-1 and TRBJ2-4; D perhaps matches TRBD2 (6 bases). V was clipped by 1 base and J by 2 bases, with 15 bases between them. The CDR3 contains 16 residues. CDR1 is DFQATT, CDR2 SNEGSKA, per germline (reference sequence). CDR3 region: CSARAGVFKTKNIQYF. CDR3 DNA: TGCAGTGCTAGAGCGGGAGTCTTCAAAACCAAAAACATTCAGTACTTC.

This clonotype was counted ten times or more. The chain combines TRBV3-1 with TRBJ2-3, with a tentative D call TRBD2 (6 bases). V gave up 0 bases and J gave up 1 base, with 14 bases separating them. The CDR3 consists of 17 residues. From germline, CDR1 is LGHDT and CDR2 YNNKEL (reference sequence). The CDR3 loop reads CASSQDEPGAGTDTQYF. CDR3 coding DNA: TGTGCCAGCAGCCAAGACGAGCCGGGAGCGGGCACAGATACGCAGTATTTT.

This chain links TRBV5-1 with TRBJ2-7; D is undetermined. CDR1 is SGHRS, CDR2 YFSETQ, per germline. There are 14 residues in the CDR3. Between the trimmed V and J ends, which lost 0 bases and 2 bases, there was a span of 9 bases. For the CDR3, the DNA is TGCGCCAGCAGCTTGGATATGACACCCTACGAGCAGTACTTC. Translating it yields CASSLDMTPYEQYF.

This clonotype was detected ten times or more. The chain employs TRBV4-1 and TRBJ2-1, with 8 bases that match TRBD1. Losses at the gene ends were 5 bases for V and 4 bases for J; bases not matched to a gene: 13. CDR1 and CDR2 from the germline V gene are MGHRA and YSYEKL. This CDR3 comprises 17 residues. This CDR3 reads CASSEVGQGVRYNEQFF. The DNA for the CDR3 is TGCGCCAGCAGCGAAGTCGGACAGGGAGTACGGTACAATGAGCAGTTCTTC.

The chain employs TRBV6-5 and TRBJ2-7; TRBD2 matches 12 bases. CDR3 size: 17 residues. V was pared by 2 bases and J by 3 bases, with 8 bases of the junction left unmatched. Per germline, CDR1 MNHEY and CDR2 SVGAGI. The CDR3 DNA is TGTGCCAGCAGTTACGCCTCCAGACTAGCGGGGGTCTACGAGCAGTACTTC. This codes for CASSYASRLAGVYEQYF.

This clonotype was picked up many times. The V call is TRBV24-1, the J call TRBJ2-3; 9 positions agree with TRBD1. Trimming took 5 bases from V and 5 from J; bases not matched to a gene: 7. The CDR3 is made up of 15 amino acids. Germline CDR1 and CDR2: KGHDR and SFDVKD. The CDR3 loop is CATSGDRENEDTQYF. CDR3 DNA: TGTGCCACCAGTGGGGACAGGGAAAATGAAGATACGCAGTATTTT.

This clonotype was recorded many times. J is TRBJ2-1 and V is TRBV12-3 or TRBV12-4; D possibly corresponds to TRBD2 (5 bases). The CDR3 covers 20 residues. The V and J ends lost 0 bases and 0 bases respectively, with 21 bases between them. CDR3 residues: CASSLAAGGRMGSSYNEQFF. The CDR3, as DNA: TGTGCCAGCAGTTTAGCGGCAGGTGGGCGTATGGGGAGCTCCTACAATGAGCAGTTCTTC.

This clonotype was seen at least ten times. An end of the junction differs from the germline gene, which may be a read error. The V call is TRBV5-6, the J call TRBJ2-1; maybe TRBD2 (6 bases). The CDR3 is 14 amino acids. Germline values: CDR1 SGHDT, CDR2 YYEEEE. The CDR3, as DNA: TGTGCCAGCACCTTGGGAGGCTCCTACAATGAGCAGTTCTTC. Translating gives CASTLGGSYNEQFF.

Many counts were recorded for this clonotype. The gene calls are TRBV5-1 and TRBJ2-3; 7 positions match TRBD1. Losses at the gene ends were 6 bases for V and 2 bases for J; bases not matched to a gene: 6. The CDR3 contains 14 residues. The germline gives CDR1 SGHRS, CDR2 YFSETQ. This chain's CDR3 is CASKQGVTTDTQYF. DNA for the CDR3: TGCGCCAGCAAGCAGGGGGTGACCACAGATACGCAGTATTTT.

The chain carries TRBV4-1 and TRBJ2-1, with D perhaps matching TRBD1 or TRBD2 (5 bases each). CDR1 and CDR2 (germline): MGHRA, YSYEKL. The CDR3 totals 14 residues. Trimming took off 0 bases at V and 10 bases at J, with 13 bases between the two ends. Written as DNA, the CDR3 is TGCGCCAGCAGCCAAGATCTGTACGGGGCGGAGCAGTTCTTC. It yields the protein CASSQDLYGAEQFF.

This clonotype came up a few times. The chain combines TRBV5-5 with TRBJ2-1; D call uncertain. Germline V gene data show CDR1 as SGHKS and CDR2 as YYEKEE (reference sequence). The CDR3 is made up of 11 amino acids. The V gene lost 3 bases and the J gene lost 9 bases, with 7 bases spanning the gap. The CDR3 DNA reads as TGTGCCAGCAGCTCGTTCCTTGAGCAGTTCTTC. Residues: CASSSFLEQFF. Filled out from reference TRBV5-5 and TRBJ2-1, the complete variable domain reads DAGVTQSPTHLIKTRGQQVTLRCSPISGHKSVSWYQQVLGQGPQFIFQYYEKEERGRGNFPDRFSARQFPNYSSELNVNALLLGDSALYLCASSSFLEQFFGPGTRLTVL.

CDR3 DNA: TGTGCCAGCAGTGCTCCGGGACAGGCGAACTATGGCTACACCTTC. Encoded protein: CASSAPGQANYGYTF. J is TRBJ1-2 and V is TRBV25-1; 8 positions agree with TRBD1. The germline CDR1 and CDR2 sequences are MGHDK and SYGVNS. V was clipped by 4 bases and J by 2 bases; unmatched bases: 6. The CDR3 runs to 15 residues.

The chain carries TRBV6-1 and TRBJ2-2; no firm D call. The CDR3 loop spans 15 amino acids. Trimming pared 6 bases from V and 5 bases from J, leaving 16 bases between. Germline V gene sequence: CDR1 MNHNS, CDR2 SASEGT. The CDR3 bases are TGTGCCAGCAGGCCTCGGAGTGCTGGAACCGGGGAGCTGTTTTTT. Its translation: CASRPRSAGTGELFF.

This clonotype was observed a handful of times. The chain carries TRBV18 and TRBJ2-1; 7 bases fit TRBD1. The CDR3 contains 13 residues. V lost 6 bases and J lost 7; bases outside the gene matches: 6. Per the germline V gene, CDR1 is KGHSH and CDR2 is LQKENI. CDR3: CASSQGTVNEQFF. The DNA for the CDR3 is TGTGCCAGCTCGCAAGGGACAGTTAATGAGCAGTTCTTC.

CDR3 DNA sequence: TGTGCCAGCAGCTCGTCGAACAATCAGCCCCAGCATTTT. This translates into CASSSSNNQPQHF. This sequence joins TRBV7-9 and TRBJ1-5; D gene uncertain. The V gene lost 4 bases and the J gene lost 3 bases, with 7 bases spanning the gap. Germline V gives CDR1 SEHNR, CDR2 FQNEAQ (reference sequence). This CDR3 has 13 residues. Using reference TRBV7-9 and TRBJ1-5 for the parts outside the CDR3, the full variable domain is DTGVSQNPRHKITKRGQNVTFRCDPISEHNRLYWYRQTLGQGPEFLTYFQNEAQLEKSRLLSDRFSAERPKGSFSTLEIQRTEQGDSAMYLCASSSSNNQPQHFGDGTRLSIL.

The rearrangement uses TRBV5-6 and TRBJ1-2; D is unresolved. The germline gives CDR1 SGHDT, CDR2 YYEEEE. The CDR3 covers 14 residues. V was pared by 0 bases and J by 3 bases, with 9 bases between. CDR3 region: CASSLGDSHYGYTF. DNA of the CDR3: TGTGCCAGCAGCTTGGGGGATTCCCACTATGGCTACACCTTC.

This clonotype was seen a few times. V and J are TRBV18 and TRBJ2-1; TRBD1 aligns across 7 bases. CDR1 is KGHSH, CDR2 LQKENI, per germline. Germline trimming cut 5 bases from V and 5 bases from J; bases unmatched to any gene: 9. CDR3 size: 15 residues. The chain's CDR3 is CASSASARGNNEQFF. The DNA for the CDR3 is TGTGCCAGCTCAGCCTCGGCCAGGGGGAACAATGAGCAGTTCTTC.

This clonotype was recorded many times. The genes are TRBV7-9 and TRBJ2-1; 7 bases line up with TRBD2. The CDR3 covers 15 residues. CDR1 SEHNR and CDR2 FQNEAQ come from the germline V gene (reference sequence). The V segment lost 2 bases and the J segment 7 bases; nucleotides outside the gene matches: 8. The CDR3 bases are TGTGCCAGCAGCTTAAGGGCGGGAGTGGGTAATGAGCAGTTCTTC. It translates to CASSLRAGVGNEQFF.

This chain links TRBV10-3 with TRBJ2-2; the D is unclear. This CDR3 comprises 12 residues. Trimming left V 11 bases short and J 5 bases short, with 12 bases between. The germline V gene has CDR1 ENHRY and CDR2 SYGVKD. The CDR3 region is CASWPNTGELFF. CDR3 sequence (DNA): TGTGCCTCTTGGCCTAATACCGGGGAGCTGTTTTTT.

This clonotype was recorded a few times. J is TRBJ2-5 and V is TRBV5-4; 9 bases line up with TRBD2. V trimming: 1 base; J trimming: 2 bases; junction bases outside the gene matches: 9. The CDR3 contains 17 residues. Germline V gene data show CDR1 as SGHNT and CDR2 as YYREEE (reference sequence). The CDR3 loop reads CASSLFPGLAGQETQYF. In DNA form, the CDR3 reads TGTGCCAGCAGCTTGTTCCCCGGGCTAGCGGGACAAGAGACCCAGTACTTC.

The rearrangement links TRBV2 to TRBJ1-4; 7 bases are shared with TRBD1. This CDR3 region has 12 residues. CDR1 is SNHLY and CDR2 is FYNNEI in the germline V gene. V shed 6 bases, J shed 12 bases, and the junction held 7 bases outside the gene matches. In DNA form, the CDR3 reads TGTGCCAGCAGACTCGACAGGGAACAACTGTTTTTT. It translates to CASRLDREQLFF.

This clonotype has more than one count but fewer than ten. The V and J genes are TRBV29-1 and TRBJ2-1, with D perhaps TRBD1 (6 bases). In germline, CDR1 is SQVTM, CDR2 ANQGSEA. The V end was cut by 4 bases, the J end by 3 bases, with 10 bases between. The CDR3 consists of 13 residues. The CDR3 DNA is TGCAGCGTTGGGCAGGGGATCTACAATGAGCAGTTCTTC. As protein: CSVGQGIYNEQFF.

This clonotype was observed many times. This chain uses TRBV12-3 or TRBV12-4 with TRBJ1-2; 9 bases align to TRBD1. CDR3 length equals 14 residues. J lost 7 bases, V lost 3 bases, and 6 bases had no gene match. CDR3 amino acids: CASSFGTGNVGYTF. For the CDR3, the DNA is TGTGCCAGCAGTTTTGGGACAGGGAATGTTGGCTACACCTTC.

This clonotype has just a few counts. The chain couples TRBV7-8 to TRBJ1-5; D is undetermined. Germline V gene sequence: CDR1 SGHVS, CDR2 FQNEAQ. The CDR3 totals 15 residues. Trimming left V 0 bases short and J 0 bases short, with 6 bases between. CDR3 bases: TGTGCCAGCAGCTTAGCTCGTTTTAGCAATCAGCCCCAGCATTTT. It yields the protein CASSLARFSNQPQHF.

The rearrangement links TRBV5-1 to TRBJ1-5; tentative D call: TRBD1 (5 bases). The length of the CDR3 is 14 residues. V was cut by 0 bases and J by 4 bases, with 8 bases left in between. The germline gives CDR1 SGHRS, CDR2 YFSETQ. As DNA, the CDR3 is TGCGCCAGCAGCTTGGCAGGGAGGAATCAGCCCCAGCATTTT. Translated, it gives CASSLAGRNQPQHF.